Below are 5 T cell receptor beta chains sequenced from a single sample in a study of blood T cell repertoires in COVID-19. The repertoire was sequenced with immunoSEQ multiplex PCR; TCRdb's copy has only in-frame clones and lacks some. There are about 140,000 clones in the sample; around 90% occur only once, and around 5% lies in the top ten. Sequenced material: peripheral blood. The receptors derive from a human donor in a cohort sampled during active COVID-19.

The chain recombines TRBV5-4 with TRBJ1-1; D is unresolved. Between the trimmed V and J ends, which lost 1 base and 1 base, there was a span of 8 bases. This CDR3 has 14 amino acids. Germline CDR1 is SGHNT and CDR2 is YYREEE (reference sequence). Here the CDR3 DNA reads TGTGCCAGCAGCTTGTCCCTTCCGAACACTGAAGCTTTCTTT. This gives the protein CASSLSLPNTEAFF.

This chain uses TRBV10-3 with TRBJ1-1, with 10 bases fitting TRBD1. V gave up 3 bases and J gave up 10 bases; unmatched junction bases: 11. This CDR3 spans 15 amino acids. The germline gives CDR1 ENHRY, CDR2 SYGVKD. The CDR3 loop reads CAISDHDRGREGAFF. As DNA, the CDR3 is TGTGCCATCAGTGATCACGACAGGGGGCGGGAGGGAGCTTTCTTT.

The chain carries TRBV27 and TRBJ2-5, with D possibly TRBD2 on 5 matching bases. Germline assignment: CDR1 MNHEY and CDR2 SMNVEV (reference sequence). The V end lost 1 base, the J end lost 4 bases, and 13 bases lay between the germline ends. The CDR3 is 15 residues long. CDR3: CASSLYGIKGETQYF. The CDR3 nucleotides read TGTGCCAGCAGTTTATACGGGATAAAAGGAGAGACCCAGTACTTC.

V and J are TRBV27 and TRBJ1-6; D remains ambiguous. Deletions cut 2 bases from V and 7 bases from J, with 9 bases between. This CDR3 is 14 amino acids long. Germline assignment: CDR1 MNHEY and CDR2 SMNVEV (reference sequence). The DNA for the CDR3 is TGTGCCAGCAGTTTAGAGAGGCCCAATTCACCCCTCCACTTT. Translation gives CASSLERPNSPLHF.

The V gene is TRBV30, the J gene TRBJ2-3; 9 bases are shared with TRBD2. V lost 7 bases to trimming and J lost 8 bases; unmatched junction nucleotides: 16. The CDR3 has 15 amino acids. Germline V CDR1 and CDR2: GTSNPN, SVGIG (reference sequence). CDR3 in DNA: TGTGCCTCGCAGGAGGGAACTAGCGGGCCCCGTACGCAGTATTTT. As protein: CASQEGTSGPRTQYF.